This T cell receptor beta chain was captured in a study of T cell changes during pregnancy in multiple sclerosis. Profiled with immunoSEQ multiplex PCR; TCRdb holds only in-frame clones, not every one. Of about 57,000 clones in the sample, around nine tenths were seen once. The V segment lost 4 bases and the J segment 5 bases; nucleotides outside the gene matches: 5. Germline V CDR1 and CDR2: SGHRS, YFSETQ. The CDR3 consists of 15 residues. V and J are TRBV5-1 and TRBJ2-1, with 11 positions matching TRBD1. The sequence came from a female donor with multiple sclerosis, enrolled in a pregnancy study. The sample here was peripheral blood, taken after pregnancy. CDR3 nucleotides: TGCGCCAGCAGCCCGGGACAGGGGGGGCACAATGAGCAGTTCTTC. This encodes CASSPGQGGHNEQFF.